This T cell receptor (beta chain) was obtained from a study of PD-1 blockade in classical Hodgkin lymphoma. Study-wide results and caveats: Sources of repertoire differences remain undefined, possibly disease activity or prior therapy.

The time point was: cycle 4 day 1 (C4D1), after less than 7 weeks of nivolumab. Each patient experienced a relapse that followed autologous stem cell transplantation, and brentuximab vedotin exposure varied. Assay used: immunoSEQ multiplex PCR; TCRdb lists only in-frame clones, some missing. The sample contains 57,000 or so clones, nearly 90% of which appear only once. Unmatched junction bases numbered 0, after V lost 4 bases and J lost 2 bases. The V gene's germline CDR1 is LNHDA and CDR2 SQIVND (reference sequence). The CDR3 sequence is 14 residues long. A word on this clone: The antigen is not known.

V and J are TRBV19 and TRBJ1-3, with 9 bases that match TRBD1. The sequences come from peripheral blood mononuclear cells (PBMCs), collected before the fourth cycle of nivolumab. This TCR derives from a human donor with classical Hodgkin lymphoma. In nucleotides, the CDR3 is TGTGCCAGTAGTAGGACAGGGGCTGGAAACACCATATATTTT. Translated: CASSRTGAGNTIYF.